Included here is one T cell receptor beta chain sequence, with context. What antigen it recognizes has not been identified. Base quality data are lacking; no much larger clone is found one base away. This record belongs to a study of cytomegalovirus exposure and HLA in healthy donors (dated by TCRdb to the late 2010s). Concerning the study at large: An earlier analysis of roughly 500 of the donors reported roughly 270 Gb of sequence data and roughly 100 million unique TCR beta sequences from 150 million to 200 million T cells. About 310 gigabases of sequencing data and tens of millions of unique TCR sequences were included in an early release covering 550 to 650 HLA-typed donors. Of the roughly 390 genotyped donors, approximately 83% fell in the genetic ancestry cluster associated with self-reported Caucasian donors. The study aimed to test whether signatures of past pathogen exposure could be identified by cataloging public T cell receptors. The study profiled the T cell repertoires of hundreds of subjects by immunosequencing and related them to cytomegalovirus serostatus. A separate validation cohort of roughly 130 different subjects was used in addition to the roughly 700-subject first cohort. The study combined high-throughput TCR immunosequencing, statistical association of individual TCRs with disease status, and machine learning to predict cytomegalovirus infection status. In a later analysis, previously published TCR beta repertoires from 670 or so donors were re-analyzed and high-resolution HLA genotyping was added so that TCR occurrence patterns could be studied. Rather than using new phenotypic data, the later analysis identified candidate immune exposures from TCR beta sequences and from how often those sequences occurred across donors. To decide whether each TCR beta V gene segment behaved as functional or pseudogenic, an earlier analysis of approximately 600 of the donors relied on high-throughput TCR beta sequencing. Alongside the repertoire data, information on donor age, sex, ethnicity and CMV serostatus was compiled. A later genetic analysis took genome-wide SNP genotypes for 398 of the 666 donors and used that subset as a discovery cohort. Every repertoire in the discovery cohort had been generated on one and the same sequencing platform. HLA typing covered class I and class II loci at four-digit resolution. The number of donors typed differed by locus, with roughly 629-640 for A, B, C, DRB1 and DQB1, 522 for DQA1, under 610 for DPA1, and 450 to 480 for DPB1. A few DR-DQ haplotypes were treated as single units for association and clustering because of strong linkage in the cohort. Across roughly 420 genotyped donors of the cohort, an average of approximately 240,000 unique TCR beta nucleotide sequences per donor were sequenced, and roughly 20% of those sequences were non-productive.

The cohort was made up of 500 to 850 healthy bone marrow donors. Cohort members were all nominally healthy when sampled, although unrecorded immune exposures were likely present. The donor was CMV seronegative and was included in the group of around 320 seronegative cohort members. Each donor provided a peripheral blood sample, and peripheral blood mononuclear cells were used for TCR beta sequencing. Genomic DNA extraction from the blood cell samples was performed with the Qiagen DNeasy Blood Extraction Kit. Based on the germline V gene, the CDR1 and CDR2 sequences are SQVTM and ANQGSEA. The CDR3 starts with the cysteine, ends with the phenylalanine, and has 13 residues. Only the CDR3 DNA is retained, 39 bases long and in frame from the first base. The germline ends are 10 bases apart after V is trimmed by 4 bases and J by 2 bases. Beyond this particular receptor, the publication reports: In the study, 150 to 200 TCR beta chains were listed as associated with cytomegalovirus. In an earlier analysis of roughly 560 of the donors, most TCR beta V segments were observed in productive rearrangements about 90% or about 30% of the time, broadly matching IMGT annotations. Only TCR beta chains were sequenced in this cohort, and the absence of alpha or paired-chain data limited detectable features. In vitro tests confirmed that a few of the cytomegalovirus-associated TCR beta chains recognize cytomegalovirus antigens. Some IMGT-functional V segments, including TRBV6-2 and TRBV6-3, could not be told apart with the 87-base-pair reads, so those segments were excluded. A later genetic analysis reported fewer N-insertions in productive TCRs among donors in an Asian-associated ancestry cluster than the roughly 700-donor mean. A later analysis found that TCR association rates varied across HLA loci, with DRB1 alleles showing the most associated TCRs and HLA-C alleles the fewest. According to a later analysis, parvovirus B19, influenza, CMV and Epstein-Barr virus appeared linked to several top co-occurrence clusters. Correlated functional status among segregating V segments might reflect linkage disequilibrium, but an unknown experimental factor could not be ruled out. According to the authors, the approach could potentially be generalized to other disease states and immunological phenotypes. A further reported finding was that TCR beta sequences accurately predicted the HLA-A and HLA-B alleles for most subjects in the first cohort. In a later analysis, HLA-associated TCR beta chains showed more clonal expansion and lower generation probabilities than non-associated chains that were equally common. Over 15 rarely observed V segments, including chromosome 9 orphons, were excluded from the earlier analysis of several hundred of the donors because counts were too low. When HLA alleles, especially DR and DQ, strongly co-occurred, attributing TCR associations to individual alleles was difficult. The classifier was reported to diagnose cytomegalovirus status with high specificity and sensitivity in both the original and validation cohorts. A later analysis found that most CMV-associated TCR beta chains appeared HLA-restricted, with HLA associations seemingly driven largely by CMV exposure. Because HLA typing was missing for some donors at each locus, association tests included only the typed subset. V-gene and J-gene trimming of TCR beta chains was associated with a missense DCLRE1C variant in a later genetic analysis, and the association was replicated in an independent cohort. Across donors, most TCR sequences were observed very rarely, whereas some public TCRs were present in many individuals. The sequencing pipeline was judged likely to have produced a cluster of highly shared sequence variants as a technical artifact. At a false discovery rate of 0.05, a later analysis linked approximately 18,000 TCR beta sequences to specific HLA alleles. Roughly uniform sequencing depth across donors was assumed in presence/absence analyses, although this assumption may not hold. The only immune exposure information available for the cohort was CMV serostatus.

The method was the immunoSEQ multiplex PCR assay. For the multiplex PCR, a mixture combining 60 forward primers for TCR Vbeta segments and 13 reverse primers for TCR Jbeta segments was used. Amplification of the CDR3 region of rearranged TCR beta genes was performed with a multiplex PCR assay on genomic DNA. The amplified TCR beta libraries were sequenced on the Illumina HiSeq System as 87-base-pair reads. The original methods were these. Across the 600 to 700 repertoires, a later analysis counted approximately 83 million unique TCR beta chains, about 10 million of which were shared by at least two donors. Raw reads were error-corrected and collapsed into unique sequences by a nearest-neighbor algorithm in which closely related sequences were merged to remove PCR and sequencing errors. To assign V, D and J gene segments, CDR3 sequences were aligned to IMGT reference sequences. For a sequence to be retained, a match of at least six nucleotides was required to both a V gene segment and a J gene segment. Rearrangements were called productive when the CDR3 lacked stop codons and stayed in frame with V and J; all others were non-productive. CDR3 was defined according to IMGT convention as the region running from the second conserved V-encoded cysteine to the conserved J-encoded phenylalanine. The earlier analysis of fewer than 700 of the donors excluded sequences that lacked an unambiguous match to a single V gene segment. In an earlier analysis of 587 of the donors, V segments were called functional above 56.7% productive rearrangements and were called segregating when the between-donor standard deviation exceeded 5%. A statistical classification framework was built for diagnosing cytomegalovirus status from the catalog of TCR beta chain sequences. In a later analysis, V and J genes were assigned by comparing TCR nucleotide sequences against IMGT/GENE-DB human TR gene sequences. In a later analysis, CDR3 sequences and most-parsimonious VDJ recombination scenarios were assigned using the TCRdist pipeline. In a later analysis, every TCR beta chain was defined by the combination of its CDR3 amino acid sequence and its V-gene family, and reads without a unique V-gene family were dropped. As a way to deal with suspected cross-contamination and a sequencing artifact, a later analysis dropped roughly 600 nucleotide sequences that were highly shared and had low generation probability. In a later analysis, a clonal expansion index for each public chain was calculated from normalized within-repertoire ranks of inferred template counts. In a later analysis, generation probabilities were computed using a VDJ recombination model fitted to out-of-frame rearrangements, and the results were checked against IGoR. Hypergeometric tests were used in a later analysis to score TCR-TCR, TCR-HLA and TCR-CMV co-occurrence, with a repertoire-size bias correction applied to the TCR pairs. In a later analysis, false discovery rates were estimated by permuting HLA or CMV assignments 20 times. A later analysis grouped co-occurring TCRs with DBSCAN, adding TCRdist sequence similarity when clustering within HLA-allele-positive subsets. Repertoires with fewer than 30,000 or more than 120,000 public chains, plus five repertoires with anomalous nucleotide sharing, were excluded from co-occurrence clustering. TCRdb retrieved this table from immuneACCESS and kept in-frame rearrangements only. Not all clones are present; in checked studies, unresolved V genes account for under half, and no reason is known for the remainder. The V and J calls and clone size are taken from that table; D and trimming were inferred from the DNA. This sample lists tens of thousands of clones; around three quarters were detected once. More than 1.3% of the sample rests with the top ten.

This chain is built from TRBV29-1 and TRBJ2-3; no confident D gene assignment can be made. The TCR comes from a male donor in good health and CMV-seronegative. The sequencing input was PBMCs. The nucleotide sequence is given as TGCAGCGTTGGGTGGGCAGACACAGATACGCAGTATTTT. Its product reads: CSVGWADTDTQYF.